Listed below are T cell receptor beta chains from one sample, sequenced in a study of blood T cells in healthy people across ages. TCRdb re-called the 5' RACE reads with MiXCR, one entry per CDR3 protein. In the table there are about 670,000 distinct CDR3 sequences, about 43% of which are singletons. Specimen: blood. Every receptor here comes from a man older than 75 in good health. The CDR3 runs from the conserved cysteine through the conserved F or W. D genes are given only for firm matches. Expanded clones are given a class, and other clones once, few, many or no size at all.

d_gene,len,abundance,j_gene,v_gene,CDR3aa,CDR3nt
TRBD1,17,few,TRBJ2-6,TRBV12-3/TRBV12-4,CASSLGQGALGANVLTF,TGTGCCAGCAGTTTGGGACAGGGGGCTCTGGGGGCCAACGTCCTGACTTTC
NA,16,few,TRBJ2-7,TRBV5-4,CASSPSPGETYYEQYF,TGTGCCAGCAGCCCAAGTCCGGGGGAGACCTACTACGAGCAGTACTTC
TRBD1,13,few,TRBJ2-4,TRBV10-3,CAISGTGGRIQYF,TGTGCCATCAGCGGGACAGGGGGCCGCATTCAGTACTTC
NA,13,NA,TRBJ1-1,TRBV6-1,CASSRNMNTEAFF,TGTGCCAGCAGTAGGAATATGAACACTGAAGCTTTCTTT
TRBD1,18,NA,TRBJ1-6,TRBV5-1,CASSSAAGTGLGNSPLHF,TGCGCCAGCAGCTCGGCGGCCGGGACAGGGTTGGGGAATTCACCCCTCCACTTT
NA,13,once,TRBJ2-2,TRBV29-1,CSAPGENTGELFF,TGCAGCGCCCCAGGGGAGAACACCGGGGAGCTGTTTTTT
NA,15,NA,TRBJ2-1,TRBV4-1,CASSQDQGTINEQFF,TGCGCCAGCAGCCAAGATCAGGGGACTATCAATGAGCAGTTCTTC
NA,18,NA,TRBJ1-6,TRBV7-2,CASSHPSTQGIGNSPLHF,TGTGCCAGCAGCCATCCGTCTACCCAGGGGATAGGGAATTCACCCCTCCACTTT
NA,15,few,TRBJ2-1,TRBV9,CASSVGIEAYNEQFF,TGTGCCAGCAGCGTGGGAATTGAAGCCTACAATGAGCAGTTCTTC
NA,14,NA,TRBJ1-6,TRBV4-3,CASSQTEHNSPLHF,TGCGCCAGCAGCCAAACAGAACATAATTCACCCCTCCACTTT
NA,14,NA,TRBJ2-3,TRBV20-1,CSAPALTSTDTQYF,TGCAGTGCTCCGGCCCTGACTAGCACAGATACGCAGTATTTT
NA,11,NA,TRBJ1-2,TRBV29-1,CSAQSFGGYTF,TGCAGCGCCCAGTCCTTCGGGGGCTACACCTTC
NA,15,many,TRBJ2-7,TRBV5-8,CASSKNGQPTYEQYF,TGTGCCAGCAGCAAAAACGGACAGCCTACCTACGAGCAGTACTTC
TRBD2,16,few,TRBJ2-3,TRBV3-1,CASSQQVGGGTDTQYF,TGTGCCAGCAGCCAACAAGTGGGGGGGGGAACAGATACGCAGTATTTT
NA,12,many,TRBJ2-5,TRBV11-2,CASSPDQETQYF,TGTGCCAGCAGCCCCGACCAAGAGACCCAGTACTTC
TRBD1,17,few,TRBJ1-2,TRBV4-1,CASSQSTGASYVGGYTF,TGCGCCAGCAGCCAATCGACAGGGGCGAGTTATGTAGGAGGCTACACCTTC
NA,16,NA,TRBJ2-2,TRBV6-1,CASKEGLLEGTGELFF,TGTGCCTCCAAGGAGGGCCTGCTGGAGGGCACCGGGGAGCTGTTTTTT
TRBD2,15,NA,TRBJ2-3,TRBV20-1,CSAAGVLGPWDTQYF,TGCAGTGCTGCGGGGGTCCTAGGGCCGTGGGATACGCAGTATTTT
NA,13,NA,TRBJ1-5,TRBV20-1,CSARQGGGQPQHF,TGCAGTGCTAGACAGGGCGGGGGTCAGCCCCAGCATTTT
TRBD1,16,NA,TRBJ2-7,TRBV28,CASSSPREGQGYEQYF,TGTGCCAGCAGTTCCCCTAGGGAGGGACAGGGCTACGAGCAGTACTTC
NA,16,NA,TRBJ2-3,TRBV7-8,CASSRDAQLGTDTQYF,TGTGCCAGCAGCCGGGACGCACAACTTGGCACAGATACGCAGTATTTT
TRBD1,14,NA,TRBJ2-5,TRBV29-1,CSASLGQGNNEQYF,TGCAGCGCTAGCCTGGGACAGGGTAACAATGAGCAGTACTTC
NA,15,NA,TRBJ2-2,TRBV9,CASSVGFLGTGELFF,TGTGCCAGCAGCGTTGGGTTCCTAGGAACCGGGGAGCTGTTTTTT
NA,13,NA,TRBJ2-1,TRBV27,CASSLQRRDEQFF,TGTGCCAGCAGTTTACAGAGGAGGGATGAGCAGTTCTTC